The 9 T cell receptor beta chains reported below all come from one sample, sequenced in a study of shared clonotypes between healthy human individuals. Measured with immunoSEQ multiplex PCR; TCRdb has only the in-frame clones, and not every one. The repertoire holds some 1,600,000 clones, with 98% as singletons. The specimen sequenced was naive CD4+ T cells sorted from blood. Regarding subset: CD45RA+ positively selected. The receptors originated from a young man in good health.

The rearrangement uses TRBV6-5 and TRBJ2-7; possibly TRBD2 for D (5 bases). Germline-derived CDR1 and CDR2 are MNHEY and SVGAGI. Trimming pared 5 bases from V and 6 bases from J, leaving 8 bases between. CDR3 length: 11 residues. The CDR3 region has the DNA TGTGCCAGCAGTCGGGGTGTCGAGCAGTACTTC. Protein product: CASSRGVEQYF.

The chain links TRBV19 to TRBJ2-5; 7 positions agree with TRBD1. The CDR3 consists of 13 residues. The germline V gene encodes CDR1 LNHDA and CDR2 SQIVND (reference sequence). Trimming took 8 bases from V and 5 from J; bases not matched to a gene: 8. The CDR3 loop is CASRGTARETQYF. For the CDR3, the DNA is TGTGCCAGTCGTGGGACAGCAAGGGAGACCCAGTACTTC.

This sequence joins TRBV4-1 and TRBJ2-7; unclear D gene. This CDR3 region has 13 residues. From germline, CDR1 is MGHRA and CDR2 YSYEKL. The V end was cut by 3 bases, the J end by 3 bases, with 9 bases between. The CDR3, as DNA: TGCGCCAGCAGCCATGGGTCGGGCTACGAGCAGTACTTC. Translating it yields CASSHGSGYEQYF.

This clone showed up just once. This rearrangement joins TRBV28 to TRBJ2-7; 7 positions agree with TRBD2. This CDR3 has 15 residues. Germline assignment: CDR1 MDHEN and CDR2 SYDVKM. Losses at the gene ends were 7 bases for V and 3 bases for J; bases not matched to a gene: 12. This CDR3 reads CASKVGVERDYEQYF. The CDR3 DNA reads TGTGCCAGCAAAGTGGGCGTGGAGCGGGACTACGAGCAGTACTTC. The entire variable domain, with the rest obtained from reference TRBV28 and TRBJ2-7, is as follows: DVKVTQSSRYLVKRTGEKVFLECVQDMDHENMFWYRQDPGLGLRLIYFSYDVKMKEKGDIPEGYSVSREKKERFSLILESASTNQTSMYLCASKVGVERDYEQYFGPGTRLTVT.

The chain couples TRBV5-1 to TRBJ2-3; 10 bases fit TRBD1. After removal of 4 bases from V and 5 bases from J, the junction contained 10 bases not matched to a gene. Germline V gene data show CDR1 as SGHRS and CDR2 as YFSETQ. The CDR3 covers 16 residues. CDR3: CASSPGTGVIGDTQYF. For the CDR3, the DNA is TGCGCCAGCAGCCCAGGGACAGGGGTAATCGGAGATACGCAGTATTTT.

Concerning this clone itself: At the DNA level, this CDR3 is encoded by other sequences in the same sample as well. V and J are TRBV5-4 and TRBJ2-5; D ambiguous. Germline CDR1 and CDR2: SGHNT and YYREEE (reference sequence). This CDR3 has 12 residues. The V gene lost 2 bases and the J gene lost 3 bases, with 5 bases spanning the gap. The CDR3 DNA reads as TGTGCCAGCAGCTTCCCGAAAGAGACCCAGTACTTC. It translates to CASSFPKETQYF.

The chain joins TRBV4-3 to TRBJ1-4; D ambiguous. This CDR3 has 16 residues. CDR1 LGHNA and CDR2 YSLEER come from the germline V gene. Trimming stripped 1 base from V and 0 bases from J, with 9 bases between. CDR3 loop: CASSQGALATNEKLFF. In DNA, the CDR3 is TGCGCCAGCAGCCAAGGTGCGCTTGCAACTAATGAAAAACTGTTTTTT.

This sequence joins TRBV19 and TRBJ2-1; 12 positions agree with TRBD2. Germline CDR1 reads LNHDA; CDR2 reads SQIVND (reference sequence). CDR3 length: 15 residues. V was pared by 7 bases and J by 4 bases, with 5 bases of the junction left unmatched. The CDR3 loop reads CASTAGTSGYNEQFF. In DNA, the CDR3 is TGTGCCAGTACCGCCGGGACTAGCGGGTACAATGAGCAGTTCTTC.

J is TRBJ2-7 and V is TRBV5-4; D is perhaps TRBD1 (6 bases). The CDR3 contains 14 residues. The ends were cut back, 0 bases at V and 5 bases at J, with 12 bases in the middle. Germline lookup yields CDR1 SGHNT and CDR2 YYREEE (reference sequence). For the CDR3, the DNA is TGTGCCAGCAGCTTGGGAGGACAGACCAACGAGCAGTACTTC. Its protein product is CASSLGGQTNEQYF. The full variable domain, in which reference TRBV5-4 and TRBJ2-7 provide the parts outside the CDR3, is ETGVTQSPTHLIKTRGQQVTLRCSSQSGHNTVSWYQQALGQGPQFIFQYYREEENGRGNFPPRFSGLQFPNYSSELNVNALELDDSALYLCASSLGGQTNEQYFGPGTRLTVT.